Here is one T cell receptor beta chain with its context. This sample is drawn from a study of T cells in pancreatic ductal adenocarcinoma. No neoadjuvant therapy was given to the selected pancreatic ductal adenocarcinoma patients before their surgery. This CDR3 contains 14 residues. V lost 8 bases to trimming and J lost 2 bases; unmatched junction nucleotides: 8. Per the germline V gene, CDR1 is MDHEN and CDR2 is SYDVKM. The method was immunoSEQ multiplex PCR; TCRdb's version includes in-frame clones alone and lacks a portion of them. The sample includes roughly 100,000 clones, around 96% seen only once; the top ten take roughly 3.1%.

The V gene is TRBV28, the J gene TRBJ2-7; 8 bases are a match to TRBD2. The sequenced sample was PBMCs. This sequence was found in a human donor with pancreatic ductal adenocarcinoma. As DNA, the CDR3 is TGTGCCAGCCGGAGTAGCGGGATTCCCTACGAGCAGTACTTC. It yields the protein CASRSSGIPYEQYF. Complete variable domain (other parts from reference TRBV28 and TRBJ2-7): DVKVTQSSRYLVKRTGEKVFLECVQDMDHENMFWYRQDPGLGLRLIYFSYDVKMKEKGDIPEGYSVSREKKERFSLILESASTNQTSMYLCASRSSGIPYEQYFGPGTRLTVT.